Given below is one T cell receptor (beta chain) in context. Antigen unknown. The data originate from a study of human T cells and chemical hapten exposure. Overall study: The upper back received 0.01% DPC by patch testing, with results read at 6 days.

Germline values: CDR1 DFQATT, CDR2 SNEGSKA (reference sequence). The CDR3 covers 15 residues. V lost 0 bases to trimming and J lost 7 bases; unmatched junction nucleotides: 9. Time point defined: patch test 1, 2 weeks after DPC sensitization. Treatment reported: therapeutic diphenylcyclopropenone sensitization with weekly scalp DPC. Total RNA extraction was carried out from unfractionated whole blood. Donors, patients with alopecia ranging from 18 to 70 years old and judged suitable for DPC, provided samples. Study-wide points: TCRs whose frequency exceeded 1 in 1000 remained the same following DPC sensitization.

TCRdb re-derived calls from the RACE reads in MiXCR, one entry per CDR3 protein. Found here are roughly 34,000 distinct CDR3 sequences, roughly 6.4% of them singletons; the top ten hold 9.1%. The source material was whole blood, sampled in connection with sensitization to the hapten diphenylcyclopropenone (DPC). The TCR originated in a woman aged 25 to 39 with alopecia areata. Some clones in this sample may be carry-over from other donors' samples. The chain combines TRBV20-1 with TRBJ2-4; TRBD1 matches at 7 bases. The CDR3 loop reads CSARDRDSSENIQYF. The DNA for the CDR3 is TGCAGTGCTAGAGACCGGGACAGCTCTGAGAACATTCAGTACTTC.